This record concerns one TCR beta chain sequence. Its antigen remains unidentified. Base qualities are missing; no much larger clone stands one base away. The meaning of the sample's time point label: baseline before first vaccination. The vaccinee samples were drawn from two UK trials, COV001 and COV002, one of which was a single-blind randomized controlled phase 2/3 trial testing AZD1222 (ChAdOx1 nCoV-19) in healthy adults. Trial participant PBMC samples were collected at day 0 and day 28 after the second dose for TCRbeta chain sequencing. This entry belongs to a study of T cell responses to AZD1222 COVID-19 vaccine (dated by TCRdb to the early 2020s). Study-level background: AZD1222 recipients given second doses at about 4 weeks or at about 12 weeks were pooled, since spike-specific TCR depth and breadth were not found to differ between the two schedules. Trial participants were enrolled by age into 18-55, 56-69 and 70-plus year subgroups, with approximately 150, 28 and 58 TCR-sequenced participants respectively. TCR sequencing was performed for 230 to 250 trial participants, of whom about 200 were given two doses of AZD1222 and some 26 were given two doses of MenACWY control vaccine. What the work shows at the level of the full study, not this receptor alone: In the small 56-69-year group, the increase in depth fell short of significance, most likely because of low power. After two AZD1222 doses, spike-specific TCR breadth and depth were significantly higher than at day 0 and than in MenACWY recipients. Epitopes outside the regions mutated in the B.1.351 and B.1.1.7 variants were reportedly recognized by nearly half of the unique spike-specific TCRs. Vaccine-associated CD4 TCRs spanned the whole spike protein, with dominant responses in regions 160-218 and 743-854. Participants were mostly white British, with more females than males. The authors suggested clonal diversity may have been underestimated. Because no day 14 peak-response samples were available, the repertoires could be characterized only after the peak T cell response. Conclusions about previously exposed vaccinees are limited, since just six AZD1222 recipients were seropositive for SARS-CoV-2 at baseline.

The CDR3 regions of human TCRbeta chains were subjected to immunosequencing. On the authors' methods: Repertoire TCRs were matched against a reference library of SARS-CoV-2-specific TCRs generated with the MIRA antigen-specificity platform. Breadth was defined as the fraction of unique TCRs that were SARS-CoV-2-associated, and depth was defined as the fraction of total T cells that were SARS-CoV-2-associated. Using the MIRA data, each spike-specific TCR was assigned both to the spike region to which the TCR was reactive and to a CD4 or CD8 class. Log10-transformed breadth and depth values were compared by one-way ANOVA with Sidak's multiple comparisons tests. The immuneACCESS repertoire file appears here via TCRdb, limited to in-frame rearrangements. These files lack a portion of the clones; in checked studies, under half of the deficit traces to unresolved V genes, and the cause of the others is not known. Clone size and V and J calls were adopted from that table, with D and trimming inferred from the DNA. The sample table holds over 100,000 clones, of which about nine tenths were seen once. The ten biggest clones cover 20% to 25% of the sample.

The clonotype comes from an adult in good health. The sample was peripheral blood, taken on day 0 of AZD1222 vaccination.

The nucleotide sequence is TGTGCCAGCAGTAGGGGGGGGGATCATGGCTACACCTTC. Translated, this is CASSRGGDHGYTF. The chain is encoded by TRBV6-5 joined to TRBJ1-2; TRBD1 is a weak D gene call, 6 bases matching. Per the germline V gene, MNHEY is the CDR1 and SVGAGI is the CDR2. The cysteine opens and the phenylalanine closes a CDR3 of 13 amino acids. Of the read, only the CDR3 DNA is kept; its 39 bases are in frame from base 1. Trimming takes 5 bases from V and 6 bases from J, and the germline ends sit 13 bases apart.